A selection of T cell receptor beta chains follows, all from one sample in a study of vaccination and CD4 T cells after COVID-19. TCRdb analysed the PCR reads with MiXCR anew, one entry per CDR3 protein. The sample holds some 7,000 distinct CDR3 sequences; about 70% are singletons and the top ten take 25% to 40%. These receptors' antigens are unknown. Sample: CD4+ T cells from blood, cultured in vitro. The receptors here all came from a human donor who had recovered from COVID-19. CDR3s include the opening cysteine and the closing phenylalanine or tryptophan. The D gene is left open where the match is weak. Clone size is stated in some rows and not others, as once, few, many or a class when expanded.

size: NA; V: TRBV2; J: TRBJ2-1; length: 16; D: NA; CDR3: CASSDIGSVPGNEQFF; DNA: TGTGCCAGCAGTGATATTGGGTCAGTCCCGGGGAATGAGCAGTTCTTC
size: few; V: TRBV6-1; J: TRBJ2-3; length: 16; D: TRBD2; CDR3: CASSRGLAGGTDTQYF; DNA: TGTGCCAGCAGCCGCGGACTAGCGGGGGGCACAGATACGCAGTATTTT
size: NA; V: TRBV6-1; J: TRBJ1-6; length: 14; D: TRBD1; CDR3: CASSADRVGSPLHF; DNA: TGTGCCAGCAGTGCGGACAGGGTAGGATCACCCCTCCACTTT
size: few; V: TRBV20-1; J: TRBJ1-2; length: 15; D: TRBD1; CDR3: CSSSGTGSYGYGYTF; DNA: TGCAGTTCGTCCGGGACAGGGTCATATGGCTATGGCTACACCTTC
size: once; V: TRBV6-1; J: TRBJ2-5; length: 15; D: TRBD1; CDR3: CASSQTGDPGETQYF; DNA: TGTGCCAGCAGTCAGACAGGGGATCCGGGAGAGACCCAGTACTTC
size: NA; V: TRBV6-1; J: TRBJ1-2; length: 15; D: NA; CDR3: CASSNPGHLNYGYTF; DNA: TGTGCCAGCAGCAACCCGGGACATCTGAACTATGGCTACACCTTC
size: NA; V: TRBV10-3; J: TRBJ1-5; length: 13; D: NA; CDR3: CAISQQGNQPQHF; DNA: TGTGCCATCAGTCAGCAGGGAAATCAGCCCCAGCATTTT
size: few; V: TRBV6-1; J: TRBJ2-2; length: 16; D: TRBD1; CDR3: CASTDRWGQGTGELFF; DNA: TGTGCCAGCACTGACCGTTGGGGACAGGGGACCGGGGAGCTGTTTTTT
size: NA; V: TRBV25-1; J: TRBJ2-3; length: 17; D: TRBD2; CDR3: CASSESRTSGSGDTQYF; DNA: TGTGCCAGCAGTGAATCACGGACTAGCGGGAGCGGCGATACGCAGTATTTT
size: few; V: TRBV27; J: TRBJ1-2; length: 13; D: NA; CDR3: CASSLGWDYGYTF; DNA: TGTGCCAGCAGCCTTGGGTGGGACTATGGCTACACCTTC
size: NA; V: TRBV7-2; J: TRBJ1-2; length: 15; D: TRBD1; CDR3: CASIKPTGLNYGYTF; DNA: TGTGCCAGCATCAAACCGACAGGGCTAAACTATGGCTACACCTTC
size: NA; V: TRBV6-5; J: TRBJ1-2; length: 13; D: NA; CDR3: CASSYGQTRGYTF; DNA: TGTGCCAGCAGTTACGGACAAACGAGGGGCTACACCTTC
size: once; V: TRBV27; J: TRBJ2-1; length: 20; D: NA; CDR3: CASSRFFAGGTGGRGHEQFF; DNA: TGTGCCAGCAGCCGGTTTTTCGCAGGGGGCACGGGGGGGAGGGGGCATGAGCAGTTCTTC
size: medium-sized; V: TRBV20-1; J: TRBJ2-7; length: 14; D: NA; CDR3: CSAPHPALQHEQYF; DNA: TGCAGTGCACCCCATCCTGCGTTACAACACGAGCAGTACTTC
size: NA; V: TRBV2; J: TRBJ1-1; length: 12; D: TRBD1; CDR3: CASRLQGARAFF; DNA: TGTGCCAGCAGGCTACAGGGGGCGCGAGCTTTCTTT
size: NA; V: TRBV2; J: TRBJ2-5; length: 14; D: TRBD1; CDR3: CASRAGTGSGTQYF; DNA: TGTGCCAGCAGGGCCGGGACAGGGAGTGGGACCCAGTACTTC
size: NA; V: TRBV6-5; J: TRBJ1-4; length: 15; D: NA; CDR3: CASSYSQGPGEKLFF; DNA: TGTGCCAGCAGTTACTCGCAAGGGCCGGGTGAAAAACTGTTTTTT
size: NA; V: TRBV7-2; J: TRBJ1-2; length: 15; D: NA; CDR3: CASSLVGEAPYGYTF; DNA: TGTGCCAGCAGCTTAGTGGGGGAGGCACCCTATGGCTACACCTTC
size: once; V: TRBV11-3; J: TRBJ2-1; length: 15; D: TRBD1; CDR3: CASSLEGQGNNEQFF; DNA: TGTGCCAGCAGCTTAGAGGGACAGGGAAACAATGAGCAGTTCTTC
size: NA; V: TRBV7-2; J: TRBJ2-3; length: 16; D: NA; CDR3: CASSLVVSGFTDTQYF; DNA: TGTGCCAGCAGCTTAGTCGTCTCGGGGTTCACAGATACGCAGTATTTT
size: NA; V: TRBV15; J: TRBJ2-7; length: 15; D: NA; CDR3: CATSRGSMSSYEQYF; DNA: TGTGCCACCAGCAGAGGGTCTATGAGCTCCTACGAGCAGTACTTC
size: NA; V: TRBV2; J: TRBJ2-7; length: 14; D: TRBD1; CDR3: CASSRDSSSYEQYF; DNA: TGTGCCAGCAGTAGGGACAGCAGCTCCTACGAGCAGTACTTC
size: few; V: TRBV20-1; J: TRBJ2-3; length: 17; D: TRBD2; CDR3: CSARGPSGEPRLGTQYF; DNA: TGCAGTGCTAGAGGGCCTAGCGGGGAACCCCGCTTAGGCACGCAGTATTTT
size: NA; V: TRBV20-1; J: TRBJ2-5; length: 12; D: NA; CDR3: CSAPEGQETQYF; DNA: TGCAGTGCCCCCGAGGGCCAAGAGACCCAGTACTTC
size: NA; V: TRBV6-1; J: TRBJ1-2; length: 14; D: NA; CDR3: CASSEVLQGNGYTF; DNA: TGTGCCAGCAGTGAAGTACTACAGGGAAATGGCTACACCTTC
size: NA; V: TRBV27; J: TRBJ2-3; length: 17; D: TRBD2; CDR3: CASSFIGAGGGTDTQYF; DNA: TGTGCCAGCAGTTTTATAGGCGCGGGAGGGGGCACAGATACGCAGTATTTT
size: NA; V: TRBV6-2/TRBV6-3; J: TRBJ2-3; length: 16; D: TRBD1; CDR3: CASSYQTGGNTDTQYF; DNA: TGTGCCAGCAGTTACCAAACAGGGGGCAACACAGATACGCAGTATTTT
size: NA; V: TRBV12-3/TRBV12-4; J: TRBJ2-7; length: 14; D: NA; CDR3: CASSLSQGRYEQYF; DNA: TGTGCCAGCAGTTTATCACAGGGAAGGTACGAGCAGTACTTC
size: few; V: TRBV20-1; J: TRBJ2-5; length: 17; D: NA; CDR3: CSARGGVARYYQETQYF; DNA: TGCAGTGCTAGGGGTGGAGTTGCGCGATACTACCAAGAGACCCAGTACTTC
size: NA; V: TRBV11-3; J: TRBJ1-2; length: 13; D: TRBD1; CDR3: CASSFGQGDGYTF; DNA: TGTGCCAGCAGCTTCGGACAGGGGGATGGCTACACCTTC